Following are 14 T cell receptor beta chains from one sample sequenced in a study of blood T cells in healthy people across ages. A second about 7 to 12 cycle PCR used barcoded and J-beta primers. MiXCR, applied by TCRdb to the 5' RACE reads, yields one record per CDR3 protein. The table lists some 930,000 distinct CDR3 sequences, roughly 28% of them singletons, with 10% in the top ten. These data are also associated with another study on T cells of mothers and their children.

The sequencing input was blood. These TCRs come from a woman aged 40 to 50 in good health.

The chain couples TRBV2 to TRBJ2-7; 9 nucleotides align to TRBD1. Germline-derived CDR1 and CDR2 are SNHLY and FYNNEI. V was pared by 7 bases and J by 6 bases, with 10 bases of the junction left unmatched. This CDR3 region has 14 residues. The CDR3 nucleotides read TGTGCCAGCAACGCCGGGAACAGGGGGCTCGAGCAGTACTTC. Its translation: CASNAGNRGLEQYF.

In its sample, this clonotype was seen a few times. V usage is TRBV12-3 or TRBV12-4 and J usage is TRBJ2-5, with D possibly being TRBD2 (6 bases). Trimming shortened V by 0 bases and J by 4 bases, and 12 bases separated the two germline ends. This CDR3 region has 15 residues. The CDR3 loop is CASSLARGLGETQYF. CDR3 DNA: TGTGCCAGCAGTTTAGCGCGGGGTCTGGGAGAGACCCAGTACTTC.

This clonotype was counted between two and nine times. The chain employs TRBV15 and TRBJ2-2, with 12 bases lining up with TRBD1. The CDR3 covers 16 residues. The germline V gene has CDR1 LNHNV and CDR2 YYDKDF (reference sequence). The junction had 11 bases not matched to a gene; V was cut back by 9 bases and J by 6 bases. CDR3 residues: CATRETGTGGSGELFF. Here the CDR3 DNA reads TGTGCCACGAGAGAGACCGGGACAGGGGGCTCCGGGGAGCTGTTTTTT.

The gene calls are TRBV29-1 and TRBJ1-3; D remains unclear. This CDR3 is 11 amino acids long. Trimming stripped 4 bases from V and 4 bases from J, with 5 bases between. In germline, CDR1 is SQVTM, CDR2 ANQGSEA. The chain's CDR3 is CSVGWGNTIYF. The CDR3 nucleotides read TGCAGCGTTGGGTGGGGAAACACCATATATTTT.

This CDR3 is CASSSRIRGWRIMNTEAFF. CDR3 nucleotide sequence: TGTGCCAGCAGCTCCCGGATACGGGGCTGGAGGATAATGAACACTGAAGCTTTCTTT. V is TRBV12-3 or TRBV12-4 and J is TRBJ1-1, with D possibly TRBD1 on 5 matching bases. This CDR3 has 19 amino acids. Trimming stripped 6 bases from V and 0 bases from J, with 26 bases between.

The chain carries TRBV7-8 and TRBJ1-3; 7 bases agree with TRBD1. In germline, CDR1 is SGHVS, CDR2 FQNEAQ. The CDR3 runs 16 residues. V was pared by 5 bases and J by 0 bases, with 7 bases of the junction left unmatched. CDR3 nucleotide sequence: TGTGCCAGCAGCCAAACGACAGGGTTCTCTGGAAACACCATATATTTT. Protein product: CASSQTTGFSGNTIYF.

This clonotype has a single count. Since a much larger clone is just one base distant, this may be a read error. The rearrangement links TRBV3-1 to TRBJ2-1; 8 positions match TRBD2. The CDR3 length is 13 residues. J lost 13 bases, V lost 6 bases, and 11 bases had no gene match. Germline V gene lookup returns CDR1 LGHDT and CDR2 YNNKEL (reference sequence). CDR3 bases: TGTGCCAGCAGACATGGACTAGCAGAGACCCAGTTCTTC. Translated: CASRHGLAETQFF.

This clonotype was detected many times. The CDR3 spells CASSLGGRGHEQYF. As DNA, the CDR3 is TGTGCCAGCAGCTTAGGAGGTAGGGGCCACGAGCAGTACTTC. V and J are TRBV7-9 and TRBJ2-7; D perhaps matches TRBD1 (5 bases). The V end lost 1 base, the J end lost 5 bases, and 12 bases lay between the germline ends. The germline V gene has CDR1 SEHNR and CDR2 FQNEAQ (reference sequence). The CDR3 loop spans 14 amino acids.

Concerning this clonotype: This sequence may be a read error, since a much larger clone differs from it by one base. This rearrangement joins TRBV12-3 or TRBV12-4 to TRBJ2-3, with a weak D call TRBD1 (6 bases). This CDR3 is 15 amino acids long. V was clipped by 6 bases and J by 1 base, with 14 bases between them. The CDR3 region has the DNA TGTGCCAGCAGGTTGGTAGGGGGACGCACAGATACGCAGTATTTT. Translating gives CASRLVGGRTDTQYF.

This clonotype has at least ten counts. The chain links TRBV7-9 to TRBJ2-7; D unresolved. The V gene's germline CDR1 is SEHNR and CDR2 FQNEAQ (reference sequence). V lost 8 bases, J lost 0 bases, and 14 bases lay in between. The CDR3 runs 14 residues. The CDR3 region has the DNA TGTGCCAGCCACACGGACGGCCACTCCTACGAGCAGTACTTC. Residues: CASHTDGHSYEQYF. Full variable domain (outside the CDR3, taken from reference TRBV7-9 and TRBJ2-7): DTGVSQNPRHKITKRGQNVTFRCDPISEHNRLYWYRQTLGQGPEFLTYFQNEAQLEKSRLLSDRFSAERPKGSFSTLEIQRTEQGDSAMYLCASHTDGHSYEQYFGPGTRLTVT.

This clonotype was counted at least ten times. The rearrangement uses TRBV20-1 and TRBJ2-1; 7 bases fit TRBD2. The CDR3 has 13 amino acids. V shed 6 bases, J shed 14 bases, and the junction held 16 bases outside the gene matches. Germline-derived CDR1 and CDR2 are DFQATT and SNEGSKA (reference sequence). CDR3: CSARSSLAAREFF. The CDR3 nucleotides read TGCAGTGCCCGTTCCAGTCTAGCGGCGAGAGAGTTCTTC.

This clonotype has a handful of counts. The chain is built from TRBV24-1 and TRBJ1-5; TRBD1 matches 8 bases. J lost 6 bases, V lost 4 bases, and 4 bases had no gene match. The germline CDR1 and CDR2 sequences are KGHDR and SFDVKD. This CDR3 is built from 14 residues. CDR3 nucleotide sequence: TGTGCCACCAGTGACAGGGGGCTGAGTCAGCCCCAGCATTTT. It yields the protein CATSDRGLSQPQHF.

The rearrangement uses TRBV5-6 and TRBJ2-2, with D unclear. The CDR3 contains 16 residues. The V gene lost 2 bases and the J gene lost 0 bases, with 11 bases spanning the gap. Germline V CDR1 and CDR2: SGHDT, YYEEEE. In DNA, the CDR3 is TGTGCCAGCAGCTTCCTCGGCAGCTCGAACACCGGGGAGCTGTTTTTT. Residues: CASSFLGSSNTGELFF.

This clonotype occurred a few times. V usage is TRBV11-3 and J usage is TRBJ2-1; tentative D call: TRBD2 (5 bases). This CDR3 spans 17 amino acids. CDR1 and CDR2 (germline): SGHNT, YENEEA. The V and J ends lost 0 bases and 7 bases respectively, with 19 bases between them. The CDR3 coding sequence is TGTGCCAGCAGCTTAGATGGACGGGGTACGAGAGTTAATGAGCAGTTCTTC. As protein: CASSLDGRGTRVNEQFF.